The entry below describes one T cell receptor beta chain. The antigen remains undetermined. The entry originates in a study of tumor-infiltrating lymphocytes in primary liver carcinoma. The overall study: T1-T3 N0M0 was the stage of the tumors, which were 4.2 to 10 cm across. Each sample had roughly 3.5 to 8 million productive TCRbeta reads regardless of tissue type. Study-level points and caveats: With p = 0.039, the top-250-clone fraction in tumors significantly exceeded that in blood.

Trimming cost V 8 bases and J 4 bases, with 18 bases left between them. The CDR3 is 14 amino acids. Germline V CDR1 and CDR2: SGHAT, FQNNGV. Using a constant-region primer together with ProtoScript II reverse transcriptase, TCR beta cDNA was made from approximately 0.55 ug of total RNA. What produced the TCR beta libraries was three nested multiplex PCR rounds using slightly modified ARM-PCR. TRBV1-TRBV30 forward primers and a C-beta reverse primer were used in the first two PCR rounds, which each ran for 10 cycles. Using its own MiXCR run on the multiplex PCR reads, TCRdb lists one record per CDR3 protein. The sample carries 300,000 to 350,000 distinct CDR3 sequences, 65% recorded once. Out of unsorted whole blood came the blood RNA, and germline DNA was extracted as well.

The chain carries TRBV11-2 and TRBJ2-7, with D hard to call. This sequence originates from a man in his forties or fifties with primary liver carcinoma and hepatitis B virus infection. Sequenced input: peripheral blood. The CDR3 DNA reads as TGTGCCAGCTACTTGCGCCTGGGCTCTTACGAGCAGTACTTC. Amino acid sequence: CASYLRLGSYEQYF.